Below, one T cell receptor (beta chain) is given with its context. The antigen remains unidentified. Stated time point: blood 2 weeks post-SBRT. As for treatment: 15 Gy SBRT to primary tumor, nephrectomy 4 weeks later. Radiation-treated patients gave blood at baseline, week 2 and week 4. The patient's renal cell carcinoma had clear cell pathology. This CDR3 region has 14 residues. From germline, CDR1 is PRHDT and CDR2 FYEKMQ (reference sequence). Trimming left V 0 bases short and J 6 bases short, with 6 bases between. Only in-frame clones appear in the TCRdb table, and some are missing; sequencing was by immunoSEQ multiplex PCR. The data hold approximately 120,000 clones, with 81% observed a single time. This entry belongs to a study of radiation and T cells in renal cell carcinoma. General observations from the study: Top tumor clonotypes rose in blood 2 weeks post-radiation, then contracted. Baseline intratumoral clonotype presence is unknown without pretreatment biopsies.

The chain recombines TRBV13 with TRBJ1-6, with unresolved D. The sequence came from a man aged 50-60 years with renal cell carcinoma. The sample here was blood, taken from a patient whose treatment included radiotherapy and nephrectomy. The chain's CDR3 is CASSLGFTNSPLHF. CDR3 DNA sequence: TGTGCCAGCAGCTTAGGGTTCACTAATTCACCCCTCCACTTT.